These 9 T cell receptor beta chains were all obtained from the same sample, sequenced in a study of beta chain features in type 1 diabetes. Every bit of the isolated RNA underwent reverse transcription, so sequencing read expressed TCRB transcripts. TCRdb's table, derived via immunoSEQ multiplex PCR, lists solely in-frame clones and lacks some. The sample has under 400,000 clones, around 12% seen once; the top ten hold over 0.008%. These TCRs' antigens remain unknown. Findings and limits, study-wide: Type 1 diabetes patients had TCRB CDR3s that were shorter (moderately but significantly so) in all four CD4+ subsets.

Sample: naive CD4+ T cells from blood. The receptors here all came from a woman aged 18 to 35 with type 1 diabetes.

The chain joins TRBV9 to TRBJ1-6, with D uncertain. Germline V gene sequence: CDR1 SGDLS, CDR2 YYNGEE. This CDR3 has 15 amino acids. V lost 3 bases, J lost 0 bases, and 7 bases lay in between. The CDR3 coding sequence is TGTGCCAGCAGCGAACAGAGCTCCTATAATTCACCCCTCCACTTT. Translation gives CASSEQSSYNSPLHF.

Remarks on this clone: This CDR3 is also generated by other DNA sequences in the sample. The chain has TRBV7-2 and TRBJ1-1, with 12 bases matching TRBD1. The V and J ends lost 3 bases and 6 bases, in that order; junction bases with no gene match: 2. From germline, CDR1 is SGHTA and CDR2 FQGNSA. This CDR3 is 14 amino acids long. The CDR3 sequence: CASSLGQGASEAFF. The CDR3, as DNA: TGTGCCAGCAGCTTGGGACAGGGGGCCTCTGAAGCTTTCTTT.

This clone has only a few counts. This sample includes further DNA sequences coding for the same CDR3. V and J are TRBV7-2 and TRBJ2-5; tentative D call: TRBD2 (5 bases). Germline V gene lookup returns CDR1 SGHTA and CDR2 FQGNSA. V lost 3 bases and J 1 base, leaving 6 bases between the germline ends. The CDR3 consists of 13 residues. The CDR3 is CASSFRGQETQYF. Here the CDR3 DNA reads TGTGCCAGCAGCTTTCGGGGCCAAGAGACCCAGTACTTC.

This clone showed up just a few times. Different DNA sequences within this sample yield the same CDR3. The J gene is TRBJ1-5, the V gene TRBV2; TRBD1 aligns across 7 bases. The CDR3 has 14 amino acids. Losses at the gene ends were 6 bases for V and 2 bases for J; bases not matched to a gene: 4. Germline lookup yields CDR1 SNHLY and CDR2 FYNNEI. The CDR3 sequence is CASSDRVGNQPQHF. CDR3 nucleotide sequence: TGTGCCAGCAGCGACAGGGTTGGCAATCAGCCCCAGCATTTT.

The gene calls are TRBV11-3 and TRBJ2-1; 11 nucleotides match TRBD2. V trimming: 5 bases; J trimming: 10 bases; junction bases outside the gene matches: 13. Looked up from germline, CDR1 is SGHNT and CDR2 is YENEEA. The CDR3 runs 16 residues. CDR3 amino acids: CASSNSLSSGRAEQFF. CDR3 nucleotide sequence: TGTGCCAGCAGCAACTCGCTGAGTAGCGGGAGGGCCGAGCAGTTCTTC.

The chain employs TRBV7-2 and TRBJ2-3, with unresolved D. The CDR3 has 13 residues. The germline CDR1 and CDR2 sequences are SGHTA and FQGNSA. V was shortened by 2 bases and J by 9 bases, with 12 bases between the two germline ends. The CDR3 loop is CASSLSSDLTQYF. CDR3 coding DNA: TGTGCCAGCAGCTTATCCAGTGACTTGACGCAGTATTTT.

The V call is TRBV4-3, the J call TRBJ2-7; the match to TRBD1 covers 8 bases. Trimming at V came to 0 bases and at J to 5 bases, leaving 9 bases not matched to a gene. Per the germline V gene, CDR1 is LGHNA and CDR2 is YSLEER. The CDR3 has 16 amino acids. CDR3 residues: CASSQDGWQGADEQYF. The CDR3 DNA is TGCGCCAGCAGCCAAGATGGGTGGCAGGGGGCAGACGAGCAGTACTTC.

This sequence joins TRBV29-1 and TRBJ1-5, with D perhaps TRBD1 (5 bases). V gave up 4 bases and J gave up 3 bases, with 13 bases separating them. The CDR3 is 14 residues long. Germline V CDR1 and CDR2: SQVTM, ANQGSEA. The CDR3 nucleotides read TGCAGCGTTGCCGGGACGGGACTCAATCAGCCCCAGCATTTT. It is translated as CSVAGTGLNQPQHF. The whole variable domain, remainder taken from reference TRBV29-1 and TRBJ1-5, is SAVISQKPSRDICQRGTSLTIQCQVDSQVTMMFWYRQQPGQSLTLIATANQGSEATYESGFVIDKFPISRPNLTFSTLTVSNMSPEDSSIYLCSVAGTGLNQPQHFGDGTRLSIL.

This clone has only a few counts. V gene TRBV7-9 combines with J gene TRBJ2-5; the match to TRBD2 covers 12 bases. The CDR3 sequence is 16 residues long. With V trimmed by 4 bases and J by 4 bases, 7 bases remained unmatched. Per the germline V gene, CDR1 is SEHNR and CDR2 is FQNEAQ (reference sequence). The CDR3 DNA is TGTGCCAGCAGCTCCCACCTAGCGGGAGGGGCAGAGACCCAGTACTTC. This encodes CASSSHLAGGAETQYF.